The T cell receptor beta chain described here comes from a study of T cell changes during pregnancy in multiple sclerosis. Libraries were prepared by immunoSEQ multiplex PCR; TCRdb keeps only in-frame clonotypes and omits some of them. Altogether 84,000 or so clones are present, about 95% being singletons, with the ten largest covering approximately 2.4%. After removal of 5 bases from V and 4 bases from J, the junction contained 7 bases not matched to a gene. The CDR3 has 15 residues. CDR1 MNHEY and CDR2 SVGAGI come from the germline V gene. The receptor comes from a female donor with multiple sclerosis, enrolled in a pregnancy study. J is TRBJ2-1 and V is TRBV6-5, with TRBD1 identical over 8 bases. Sequencing was performed on peripheral blood, taken in the third trimester of pregnancy. CDR3 in amino acids: CASSPGTGRYNEQFF. The CDR3 nucleotides are TGTGCCAGCAGTCCGGGGACAGGCAGATACAATGAGCAGTTCTTC.